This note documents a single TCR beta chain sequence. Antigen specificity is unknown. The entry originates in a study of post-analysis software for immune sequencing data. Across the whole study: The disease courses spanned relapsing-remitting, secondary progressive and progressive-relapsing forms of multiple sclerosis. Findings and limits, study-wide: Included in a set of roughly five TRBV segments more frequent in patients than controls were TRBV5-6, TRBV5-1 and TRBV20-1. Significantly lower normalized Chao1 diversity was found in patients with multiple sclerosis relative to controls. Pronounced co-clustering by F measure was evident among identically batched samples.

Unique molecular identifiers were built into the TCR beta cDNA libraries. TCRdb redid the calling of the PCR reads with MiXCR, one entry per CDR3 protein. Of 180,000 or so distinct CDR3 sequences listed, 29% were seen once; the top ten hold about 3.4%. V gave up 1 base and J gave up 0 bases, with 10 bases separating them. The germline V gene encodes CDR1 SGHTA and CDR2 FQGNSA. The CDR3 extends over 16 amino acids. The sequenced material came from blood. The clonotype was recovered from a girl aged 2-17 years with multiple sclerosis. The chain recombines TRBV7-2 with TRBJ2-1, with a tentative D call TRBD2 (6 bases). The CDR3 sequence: CASSLEGTASYNEQFF. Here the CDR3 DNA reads TGTGCCAGCAGCTTAGAAGGGACTGCCTCCTACAATGAGCAGTTCTTC.